What follows describes a single T cell receptor beta chain. Its target is unknown. The data belong to a study of T-cell memory formation after mild COVID-19. The overall study: For the most part, TCR clusters were specific to one donor.

From germline, CDR1 is DFQATT and CDR2 SNEGSKA (reference sequence). The CDR3 is made up of 14 amino acids. V lost 0 bases and J 2 bases, leaving 8 bases between the germline ends. Study conclusions and caveats: Contracting CD4+ clones lay largely in CM and EM, with CD8+ ones residing in EMRA. Clones that got smaller from day 15 to 85 had even CD4/CD8, while clones growing later tipped toward CD4+. Researchers could not confirm that second-wave clones peaking on day 37 targeted SARS-CoV-2.

TCRdb processed the 5' RACE reads anew with MiXCR; each CDR3 protein has one entry. The data contain around 310,000 distinct CDR3 sequences, approximately 15% of them seen just once; the ten biggest clones take up 21%. Sequenced: PBMCs or a T cell subset sorted from them (not recorded which). The sequence derives from a man aged 18 to 30 who had mild COVID-19 (a few samples of this study predate the infection). Cell type and time point are not known. V gene TRBV20-1 combines with J gene TRBJ2-1; no definite D call. This CDR3 is CSARETFTYNEQFF. The CDR3 DNA is TGCAGTGCTAGAGAGACTTTCACCTACAATGAGCAGTTCTTC.